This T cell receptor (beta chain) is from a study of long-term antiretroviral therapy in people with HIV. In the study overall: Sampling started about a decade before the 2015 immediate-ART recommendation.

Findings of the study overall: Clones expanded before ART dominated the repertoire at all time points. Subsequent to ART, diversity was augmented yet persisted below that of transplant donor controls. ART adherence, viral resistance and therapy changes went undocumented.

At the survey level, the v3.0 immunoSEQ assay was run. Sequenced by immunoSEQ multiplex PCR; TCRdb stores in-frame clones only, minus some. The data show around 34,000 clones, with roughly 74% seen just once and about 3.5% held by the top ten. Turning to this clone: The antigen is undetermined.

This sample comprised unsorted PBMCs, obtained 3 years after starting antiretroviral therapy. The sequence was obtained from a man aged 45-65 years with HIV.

The CDR3 DNA follows: TGTGCCAGCAGCTTAAAGGGAACAGGGACCGAGCAGTACTTC. This encodes CASSLKGTGTEQYF. This chain links TRBV7-8 with TRBJ2-7; possible D gene TRBD1, 6 bases. CDR1 is SGHVS and CDR2 is FQNEAQ in the germline V gene. The CDR3 runs to 14 residues. V dropped 2 bases and J dropped 6 bases, with 14 bases sitting between them.